This TCR beta chain is from a study of identical twins. MiXCR was run by TCRdb on the 5' RACE reads, yielding one entry per CDR3 protein. The sample contains 400,000 to 550,000 distinct CDR3 sequences, roughly a quarter of which appear only once. The CDR3 extends over 14 amino acids. V was trimmed by 4 bases and J by 3 bases, leaving 13 bases between them. Germline V gene lookup returns CDR1 SEHNR and CDR2 FQNEAQ (reference sequence). This clonotype was recorded only once. This sample also belongs to another study, concerning T cells expressing NK-cell markers. From that second work: The TCR beta repertoires originated in sorted CD3+CD56+NKG2C+, CD3+CD56+NKG2C- and CD3+CD56-NKG2C+ T cells.

Sequencing was carried out using CD4+ T cells sorted from blood. The sequence was obtained from a young woman in good health. This chain uses TRBV7-9 with TRBJ2-7; TRBD1 is a possible D gene (6 bases). CDR3 nucleotides: TGTGCCAGCAGCTCGGACAGTGTAAGCTACGAGCAGTACTTC. It specifies CASSSDSVSYEQYF.